Here is one T cell receptor (beta chain) with its context. What antigen it recognizes has not been identified. No base quality information exists; no much larger clone differs at one position. The data were obtained in a study of blood T cell repertoires in COVID-19 (TCRdb year 2020). A note on the overall study: The collaborator samples originated in the United States, Italy and Spain and spanned the acute and convalescent phases of COVID-19. The samples were drawn from two sources: the first 160 participants of the ongoing ImmuneRACE study, and over 1,000 subjects contributed by 6 global collaborators. Where available, HLA class I and class II types were obtained from metadata supplied by the sample provider rather than from assay-based typing. The repertoires were released in a freely available public database intended as a resource for research on the immune response to SARS-CoV-2. The prospective study material was composed of cDNA or gDNA derived from T cells, B-cell-depleted T cells, or PBMCs. Subjects who had been exposed to COVID-19, were actively infected with it, or had recovered from it provided the deeply sampled blood TCRbeta repertoires that made up the dataset. The sample metadata nearly always contained a de-identified subject ID, COVID-19 status, age in years and sex. Broader findings and caveats from the paper: The amount of clinical and demographic metadata varied by source and participant and was provided uncurated.

Trimming takes 2 bases from V and 4 bases from J, and the germline ends sit 7 bases apart. The CDR3 goes from the cysteine to the phenylalanine over 13 residues. Only the CDR3 DNA is retained, 39 bases long and in frame from the first base. CDR1 and CDR2 (SNHLY, FYNNEI) derive from the germline V gene. Collaborating institutions collected whole blood in K2EDTA tubes following their own protocols. For TCRbeta analysis, collaborators shipped samples as frozen whole blood, isolated PBMCs, or DNA extracted from either of those sample types. TCRbeta CDR3 regions were amplified from genomic DNA by means of the immunoSEQ Assay, a bias-controlled multiplex PCR. As for how the authors treated the data: The number of nucleated cells in each sample was estimated by amplification of reference gene primers within the assay. Sequence reads were collapsed and filtered to measure the absolute abundance of every unique TCRbeta CDR3 rearrangement. For each sample, productive Simpson clonality was calculated as the square root of Simpson's diversity index across productive rearrangements. Held by TCRdb, this immuneACCESS table contains in-frame sequences only and omits some clones. Under half of the omission traces to an unresolved V gene where checked; the cause of the rest is unknown. V, J and clone size are taken as reported in that table, and D and trimming were inferred from the DNA itself. This sample lists 140,000 to 150,000 clones; approximately 91% were detected once. In total, the top ten clones hold approximately 2.5% of the sample.

The chain employs TRBV2 and TRBJ2-3; the D gene is not confidently resolved. Material for sequencing was peripheral blood. The TCR originated in a human donor in a cohort sampled during active COVID-19. The DNA sequence is given as TGTGCCAGCAGTGAATCGAGGTCAGATACGCAGTATTTT. Its coded protein is CASSESRSDTQYF.